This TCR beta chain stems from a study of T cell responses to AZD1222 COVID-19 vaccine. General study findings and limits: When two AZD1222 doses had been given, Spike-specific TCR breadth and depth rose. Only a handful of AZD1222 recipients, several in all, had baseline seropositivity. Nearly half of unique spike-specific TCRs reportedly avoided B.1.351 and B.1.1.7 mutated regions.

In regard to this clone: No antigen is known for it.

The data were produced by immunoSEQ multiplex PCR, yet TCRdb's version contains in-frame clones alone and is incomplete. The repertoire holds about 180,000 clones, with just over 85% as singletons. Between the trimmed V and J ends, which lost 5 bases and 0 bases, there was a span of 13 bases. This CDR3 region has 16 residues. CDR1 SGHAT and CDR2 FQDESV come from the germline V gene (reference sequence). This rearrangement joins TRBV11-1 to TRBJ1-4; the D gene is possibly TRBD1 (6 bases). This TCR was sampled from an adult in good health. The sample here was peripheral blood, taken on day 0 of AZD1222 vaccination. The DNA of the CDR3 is TGTGCCAGCAGCGCCAGACAGGTTTCAACTAATGAAAAACTGTTTTTT. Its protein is CASSARQVSTNEKLFF. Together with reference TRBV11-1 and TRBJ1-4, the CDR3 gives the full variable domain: EAEVAQSPRYKITEKSQAVAFWCDPISGHATLYWYRQILGQGPELLVQFQDESVVDDSQLPKDRFSAERLKGVDSTLKIQPAELGDSAMYLCASSARQVSTNEKLFFGSGTQLSVL.